This T cell receptor beta chain was recovered during a study of Graves' ophthalmopathy and Graves' hyperthyroidism. V shed 3 bases and J 2 bases; nucleotides not matched to a gene: 9. The germline V gene has CDR1 MNHNS and CDR2 SASEGT. CDR3 length: 16 amino acids. RNA transcripts were the template, and TCR beta CDR3 regions were amplified from them. A first-round RT-PCR used HTBI primers, followed by a second-round multiplex PCR. TCRdb redid the calling of the multiplex PCR reads with MiXCR, one entry per CDR3 protein. Among about 170,000 distinct CDR3 sequences listed, 30% to 45% were seen once. This chain connects TRBV6-1 to TRBJ1-2, with 7 bases aligning to TRBD1. Sequenced sample: peripheral blood. The TCR comes from a woman aged 40 to 55 with Graves' ophthalmopathy. CDR3 loop: CASSDYRNRGNYGYTF. CDR3 DNA: TGTGCCAGCAGTGATTACAGGAACAGGGGAAACTATGGCTACACCTTC.